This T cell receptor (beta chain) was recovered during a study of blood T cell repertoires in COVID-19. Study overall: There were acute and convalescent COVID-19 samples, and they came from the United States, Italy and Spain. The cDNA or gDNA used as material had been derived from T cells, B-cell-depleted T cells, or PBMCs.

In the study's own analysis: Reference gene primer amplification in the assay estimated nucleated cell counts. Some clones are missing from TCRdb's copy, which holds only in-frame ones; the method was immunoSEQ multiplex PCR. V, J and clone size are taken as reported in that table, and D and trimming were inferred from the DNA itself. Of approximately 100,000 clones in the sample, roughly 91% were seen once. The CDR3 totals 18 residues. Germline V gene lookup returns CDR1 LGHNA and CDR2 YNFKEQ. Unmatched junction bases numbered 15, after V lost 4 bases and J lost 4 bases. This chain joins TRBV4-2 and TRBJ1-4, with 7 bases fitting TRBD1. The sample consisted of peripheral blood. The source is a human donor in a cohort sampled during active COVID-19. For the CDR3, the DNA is TGTGCCAGCAGCCCCCTAGGGGGACAGTACCTCGGTAATGAAAAACTGTTTTTT. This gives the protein CASSPLGGQYLGNEKLFF.